Listed below are T cell receptor beta chains from one sample, sequenced in a study of blood T cell repertoires in COVID-19. Only in-frame clones appear in the TCRdb table, and some are missing; sequencing was by immunoSEQ multiplex PCR. The data show roughly 100,000 clones, almost 85% seen once. The source material was peripheral blood. The receptors were gathered from a man aged 35-49 years with active or convalescent COVID-19. The CDR3 runs from the conserved cysteine through the conserved F or W. D genes are given only for firm matches. Only part of the rows carry a size: once, few, many, or a class if the clone is expanded.

once	NA	TRBJ2-1	TRBV3-1/TRBV3-2	CASSRQDSLKFF	TGTGCCAGCAGCCGCCAGGATTCTTTAAAGTTCTTC
NA	NA	TRBJ2-5	TRBV5-1	CASSLARVQDWYQETQYF	TGCGCCAGCAGCTTGGCGAGGGTTCAGGATTGGTACCAAGAGACCCAGTACTTC
NA	NA	TRBJ2-7	TRBV7-9	CASSSNRESSYEQYF	TGTGCCAGCAGCTCGAACAGGGAGAGCTCCTACGAGCAGTACTTC
NA	NA	TRBJ2-2	TRBV18	CASSPPGRPGELFF	TGTGCCAGCTCACCACCGGGCCGTCCCGGGGAGCTGTTTTTT
NA	TRBD2	TRBJ2-5	TRBV4-1	CASSQDRVSGAQETQYF	TGCGCCAGCAGCCAAGATCGAGTGAGCGGGGCCCAAGAGACCCAGTACTTC
NA	TRBD2	TRBJ2-3	TRBV5-1	CASSLLGGGDTDTQYF	TGCGCCAGCAGCTTGTTGGGCGGGGGGGACACAGATACGCAGTATTTT
NA	TRBD1	TRBJ1-2	TRBV3-1/TRBV3-2	CASSSHETGTRSGYTF	TGTGCCAGCAGCTCACACGAGACAGGGACCCGCTCTGGCTACACCTTC
NA	TRBD1	TRBJ1-3	TRBV5-5	CASSSTGSGNTIYF	TGTGCCAGCAGCTCGACAGGGTCCGGAAACACCATATATTTT
once	TRBD1	TRBJ2-7	TRBV10-3	CAISYDRAYEQYF	TGTGCCATCAGTTATGACAGGGCCTACGAGCAGTACTTC
NA	NA	TRBJ1-1	TRBV7-6	CASSLGQARGTEAFF	TGTGCCAGCAGCTTGGGCCAAGCCCGCGGGACTGAAGCTTTCTTT
NA	TRBD2	TRBJ2-3	TRBV6-2/TRBV6-3	CASSRGLAGALDTQYF	TGTGCCAGCAGCCGAGGACTAGCGGGGGCCCTAGATACGCAGTATTTT
NA	TRBD1	TRBJ1-5	TRBV19	CASRPWDRAIQPQHF	TGTGCCAGTAGGCCGTGGGACAGGGCAATTCAGCCCCAGCATTTT
NA	NA	TRBJ2-2	TRBV24-1	CATSDTGTFNTGELFF	TGTGCCACCAGTGACACCGGGACATTCAACACCGGGGAGCTGTTTTTT
NA	TRBD1	TRBJ1-1	TRBV6-5	CASSLRTGTEAFF	TGTGCCAGCAGTCTCCGGACAGGTACTGAAGCTTTCTTT
few	NA	TRBJ1-1	TRBV3-1/TRBV3-2	CASSQGGGWNTEAFF	TGTGCCAGCAGCCAAGGAGGGGGATGGAACACTGAAGCTTTCTTT
once	TRBD2	TRBJ2-3	TRBV5-1	CASSFSGGDTDTQYF	TGCGCCAGCAGCTTTAGCGGGGGGGACACAGATACGCAGTATTTT
NA	TRBD1	TRBJ2-5	TRBV6-1	CASSETRGLGETQYF	TGTGCCAGCAGTGAAACTAGGGGGCTTGGGGAGACCCAGTACTTC
NA	TRBD1	TRBJ1-3	TRBV6-5	CASSYATGDRNTIYF	TGTGCCAGCAGTTACGCGACAGGGGACAGAAACACCATATATTTT
NA	TRBD1	TRBJ1-5	TRBV5-1	CASSFTGESNQPQHF	TGCGCCAGCAGCTTTACAGGGGAGAGCAATCAGCCCCAGCATTTT
NA	TRBD1	TRBJ2-1	TRBV11-2	CASSLLPGQGVRSYNEQFF	TGTGCCAGCAGCTTGTTACCGGGACAGGGGGTGAGGTCCTACAATGAGCAGTTCTTC
NA	TRBD2	TRBJ2-3	TRBV19	CASKPSGAPPSTDTQYF	TGTGCCAGTAAACCTAGCGGGGCCCCTCCTAGCACAGATACGCAGTATTTT
NA	NA	TRBJ2-5	TRBV5-1	CASSFGQTQETQYF	TGCGCCAGCAGCTTTGGACAGACCCAAGAGACCCAGTACTTC
NA	TRBD2	TRBJ2-1	TRBV6-4	CASSLGLAGGRSYNEQFF	TGTGCCAGCAGTTTGGGGCTAGCGGGGGGCCGCTCCTACAATGAGCAGTTCTTC
once	TRBD1	TRBJ2-1	TRBV10-1	CASISKGTGCISSYNEQFF	TGCGCCAGCATCTCAAAGGGGACAGGGTGCATCAGCTCCTACAATGAGCAGTTCTTC
NA	NA	TRBJ1-1	TRBV3-1/TRBV3-2	CASSRQHTEAFF	TGTGCCAGCAGCCGACAGCACACTGAAGCTTTCTTT
NA	TRBD2	TRBJ2-3	TRBV5-4	CASSYPFDGGATDTQYF	TGTGCCAGCAGCTACCCCTTCGACGGGGGGGCCACAGATACGCAGTATTTT
NA	NA	TRBJ2-2	TRBV23-1	CASSQSSRAGELFF	TGCGCCAGCAGTCAATCAAGTCGGGCCGGGGAGCTGTTTTTT
NA	TRBD2	TRBJ2-7	TRBV6-2/TRBV6-3	CASSTVGSGGNPYEQYF	TGTGCCAGCAGCACCGTGGGTAGCGGGGGGAATCCCTACGAGCAGTACTTC
NA	NA	TRBJ1-1	TRBV12-5	CASGLAAGPFTEAFF	TGTGCTAGTGGTTTGGCCGCGGGACCTTTCACTGAAGCTTTCTTT
NA	TRBD1	TRBJ1-6	TRBV9	CASSLEGASNSPLHF	TGTGCCAGCAGCCTGGAGGGGGCGAGCAATTCACCCCTCCACTTT
NA	NA	TRBJ1-4	TRBV4-3	CASSPSSGEKLFF	TGCGCCAGCAGCCCCTCGTCCGGGGAAAAACTGTTTTTT
NA	NA	TRBJ1-6	TRBV5-5	CASSLDGGLTPNSPLHF	TGTGCCAGCAGCTTGGACGGGGGGCTTACTCCAAATTCACCCCTCCACTTT
NA	TRBD2	TRBJ2-3	TRBV3-1/TRBV3-2	CASSQLYQPYTSGETDTQYF	TGTGCCAGCAGCCAACTCTACCAACCGTACACTAGCGGGGAAACAGATACGCAGTATTTT
NA	NA	TRBJ1-5	TRBV30	CAWSVRGIASNQPQHF	TGTGCCTGGAGTGTCCGCGGAATAGCGAGCAATCAGCCCCAGCATTTT
NA	TRBD1	TRBJ1-5	TRBV5-3	CARSAGQGGNLSNQPQHF	TGTGCCAGAAGCGCGGGACAGGGTGGGAATCTTAGCAATCAGCCCCAGCATTTT
NA	NA	TRBJ1-4	TRBV6-6	CASRRRQAEKEKLFF	TGTGCCAGCAGACGTAGACAGGCCGAAAAAGAAAAACTGTTTTTT
NA	TRBD1	TRBJ1-2	TRBV6-5	CASTDPRDRDYGYTF	TGTGCCAGCACCGACCCCCGGGACAGGGACTATGGCTACACCTTC
NA	TRBD2	TRBJ2-5	TRBV6-4	CASSAWGGETQYF	TGTGCCAGCAGTGCCTGGGGGGGAGAGACCCAGTACTTC
NA	TRBD1	TRBJ2-1	TRBV19	CASSAPGQGGNEQFF	TGTGCCAGTAGTGCGCCCGGACAGGGGGGGAATGAGCAGTTCTTC
NA	NA	TRBJ2-3	TRBV7-8	CASSLTDTDTQYF	TGTGCCAGCAGCTTGACTGACACAGATACGCAGTATTTT
NA	TRBD1	TRBJ2-5	TRBV4-1	CASSQGRQGQETQYF	TGCGCCAGCAGCCAAGGACGACAGGGCCAAGAGACCCAGTACTTC
NA	NA	TRBJ2-3	TRBV7-9	CASSLAPSADTQYF	TGTGCCAGCAGCTTAGCCCCAAGCGCGGATACGCAGTATTTT
NA	NA	TRBJ2-3	TRBV29-1	CSVEVLVSTDTQYF	TGCAGCGTTGAAGTACTAGTTAGCACAGATACGCAGTATTTT
NA	TRBD2	TRBJ2-1	TRBV29-1	CSVEVARGRNNEQFF	TGCAGCGTTGAGGTGGCGCGGGGGAGGAACAATGAGCAGTTCTTC